Included here is one TCR beta chain sequence, with context. Its antigen is as yet unknown. This entry comes from a study of PD-1 blockade in classical Hodgkin lymphoma. Study results and limitations: It was reported that newly diagnosed patients had less baseline TCR diversity than healthy donors. Patients who began taking nivolumab under 1 year after ASCT were left out.

The germline V and J ends were trimmed by 6 bases and 3 bases, with 5 bases remaining between them. Germline CDR1 reads SGHAT; CDR2 reads FQNNGV. CDR3 size: 11 residues. This table comes from immunoSEQ multiplex PCR, and its TCRdb copy is limited to in-frame clones, with some not included. This sample has 55,000 to 80,000 clones, with 90% to 95% found just once. There was relapse after autologous stem cell transplantation in every patient, and there was variation in brentuximab vedotin exposure. This sequence was found in a human donor with classical Hodgkin lymphoma. V and J are TRBV11-2 and TRBJ1-1; unclear D gene. The sequencing here drew on peripheral blood mononuclear cells (PBMCs), taken at baseline. CDR3 in amino acids: CASSLDTEAFF. DNA for the CDR3: TGTGCCAGCAGTCTGGACACTGAAGCTTTCTTT.